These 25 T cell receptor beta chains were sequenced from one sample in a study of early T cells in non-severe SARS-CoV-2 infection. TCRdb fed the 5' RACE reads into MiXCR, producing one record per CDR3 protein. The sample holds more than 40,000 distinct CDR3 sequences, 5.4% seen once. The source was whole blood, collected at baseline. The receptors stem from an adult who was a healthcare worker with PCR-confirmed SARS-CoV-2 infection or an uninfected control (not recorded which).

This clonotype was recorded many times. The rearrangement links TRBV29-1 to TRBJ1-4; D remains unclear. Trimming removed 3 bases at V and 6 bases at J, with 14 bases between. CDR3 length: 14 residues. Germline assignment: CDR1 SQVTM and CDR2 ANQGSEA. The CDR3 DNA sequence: TGCAGCGTTGATGGAGGGTTGGTTCATGAAAAACTGTTTTTT. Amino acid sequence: CSVDGGLVHEKLFF.

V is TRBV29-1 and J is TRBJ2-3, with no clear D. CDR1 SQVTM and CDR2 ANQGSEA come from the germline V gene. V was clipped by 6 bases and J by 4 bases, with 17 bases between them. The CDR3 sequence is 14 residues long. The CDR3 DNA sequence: TGCAGCGTAAACACAGATTCCGTTGCAGATACGCAGTATTTT. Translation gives CSVNTDSVADTQYF.

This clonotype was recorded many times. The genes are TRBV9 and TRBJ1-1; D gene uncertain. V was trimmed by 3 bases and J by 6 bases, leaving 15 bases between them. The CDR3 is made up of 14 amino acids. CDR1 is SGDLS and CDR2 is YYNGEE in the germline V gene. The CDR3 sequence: CASSGHSGPAEAFF. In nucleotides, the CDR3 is TGTGCCAGCAGCGGACACAGCGGTCCGGCTGAAGCTTTCTTT.

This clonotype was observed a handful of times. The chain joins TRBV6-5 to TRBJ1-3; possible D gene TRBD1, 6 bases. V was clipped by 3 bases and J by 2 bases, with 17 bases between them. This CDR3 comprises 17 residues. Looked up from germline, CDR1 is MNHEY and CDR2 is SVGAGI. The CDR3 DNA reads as TGTGCCAGCAGTTATAAGGCACACAGGGCTGCTGGAAACACCATATATTTT. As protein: CASSYKAHRAAGNTIYF.

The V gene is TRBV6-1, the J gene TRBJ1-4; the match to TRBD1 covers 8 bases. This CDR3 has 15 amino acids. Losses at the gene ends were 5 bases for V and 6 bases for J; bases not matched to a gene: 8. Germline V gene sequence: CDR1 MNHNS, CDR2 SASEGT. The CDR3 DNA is TGTGCCAGCAGTTCTCGACAGGGGCCAGATGAAAAACTGTTTTTT. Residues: CASSSRQGPDEKLFF.

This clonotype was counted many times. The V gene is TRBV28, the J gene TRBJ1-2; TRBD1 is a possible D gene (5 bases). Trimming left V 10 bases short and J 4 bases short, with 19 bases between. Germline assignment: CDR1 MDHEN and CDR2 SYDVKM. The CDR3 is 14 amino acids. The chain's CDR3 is CAIRSPEGSYGYTF. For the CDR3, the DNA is TGTGCCATACGATCCCCAGAGGGGAGCTATGGCTACACCTTC.

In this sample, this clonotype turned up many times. The CDR3 sequence is CASSQGDYGYTF. CDR3 bases: TGTGCCAGCAGTCAGGGGGACTATGGCTACACCTTC. The rearrangement links TRBV5-6 to TRBJ1-2; TRBD1 aligns across 7 bases. This CDR3 is 12 amino acids long. Trimming took 5 bases from V and 3 from J; bases not matched to a gene: 1. The germline gives CDR1 SGHDT, CDR2 YYEEEE.

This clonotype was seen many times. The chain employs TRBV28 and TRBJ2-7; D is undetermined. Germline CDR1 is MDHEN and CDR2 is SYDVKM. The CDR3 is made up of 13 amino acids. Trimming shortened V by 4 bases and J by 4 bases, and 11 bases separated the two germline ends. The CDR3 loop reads CASSSLPGYEQYF. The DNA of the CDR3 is TGTGCCAGCAGTTCCCTCCCCGGTTACGAGCAGTACTTC.

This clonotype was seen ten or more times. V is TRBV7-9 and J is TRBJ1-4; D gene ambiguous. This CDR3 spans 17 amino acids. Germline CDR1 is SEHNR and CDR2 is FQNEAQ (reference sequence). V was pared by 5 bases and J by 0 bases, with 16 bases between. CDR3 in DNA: TGTGCCAGCAGCCCGCGCCGGGGAGGAGCAACTAATGAAAAACTGTTTTTT. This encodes CASSPRRGGATNEKLFF.

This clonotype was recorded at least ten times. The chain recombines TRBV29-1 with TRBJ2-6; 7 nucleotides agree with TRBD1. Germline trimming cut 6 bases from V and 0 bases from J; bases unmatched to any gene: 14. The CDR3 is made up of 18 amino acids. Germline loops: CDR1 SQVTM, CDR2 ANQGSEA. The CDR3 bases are TGCAGCGTGAGGGCTTCGGGACAGAAAGTCTCTGGGGCCAACGTCCTGACTTTC. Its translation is CSVRASGQKVSGANVLTF.

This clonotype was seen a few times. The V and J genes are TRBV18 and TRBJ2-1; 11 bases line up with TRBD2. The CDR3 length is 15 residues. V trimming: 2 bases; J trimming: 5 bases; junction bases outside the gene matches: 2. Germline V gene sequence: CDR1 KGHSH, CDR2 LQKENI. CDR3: CASSPIAGGNNEQFF. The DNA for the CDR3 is TGTGCCAGCTCACCAATAGCGGGAGGGAACAATGAGCAGTTCTTC.

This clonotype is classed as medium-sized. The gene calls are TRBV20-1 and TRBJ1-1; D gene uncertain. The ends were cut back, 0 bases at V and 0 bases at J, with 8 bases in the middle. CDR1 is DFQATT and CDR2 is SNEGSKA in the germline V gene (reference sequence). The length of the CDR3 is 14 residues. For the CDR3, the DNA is TGCAGTGCTAGAGAGGCAGACTTGAACACTGAAGCTTTCTTT. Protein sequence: CSAREADLNTEAFF.

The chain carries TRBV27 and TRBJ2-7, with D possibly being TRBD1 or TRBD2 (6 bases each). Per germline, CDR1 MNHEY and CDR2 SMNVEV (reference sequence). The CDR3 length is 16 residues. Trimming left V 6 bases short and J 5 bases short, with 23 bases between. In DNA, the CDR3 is TGTGCCAGCAGGCCAAACCCCACCCCCGGGGGCAACGAGCAGTACTTC. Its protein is CASRPNPTPGGNEQYF.

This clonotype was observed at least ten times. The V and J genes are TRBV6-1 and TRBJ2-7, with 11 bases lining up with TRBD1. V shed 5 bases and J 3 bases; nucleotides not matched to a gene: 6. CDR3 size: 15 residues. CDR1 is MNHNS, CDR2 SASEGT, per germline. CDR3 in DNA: TGTGCCAGCAGTACCAAAGGGACAGGGGGCTACGAGCAGTACTTC. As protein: CASSTKGTGGYEQYF.

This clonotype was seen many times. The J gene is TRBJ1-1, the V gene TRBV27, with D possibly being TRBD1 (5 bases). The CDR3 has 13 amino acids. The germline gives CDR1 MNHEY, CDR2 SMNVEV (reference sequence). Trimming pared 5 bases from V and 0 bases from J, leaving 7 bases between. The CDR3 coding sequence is TGTGCCAGCAGTCCAGGGATGAACACTGAAGCTTTCTTT. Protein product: CASSPGMNTEAFF.

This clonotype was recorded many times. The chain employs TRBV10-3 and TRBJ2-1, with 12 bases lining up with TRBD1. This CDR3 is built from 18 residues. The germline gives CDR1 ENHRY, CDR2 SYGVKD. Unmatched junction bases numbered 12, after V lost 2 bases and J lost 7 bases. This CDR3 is CAISEHLGQGALRNEQFF. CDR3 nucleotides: TGTGCCATCAGTGAGCACCTGGGACAGGGGGCGCTCCGGAATGAGCAGTTCTTC.

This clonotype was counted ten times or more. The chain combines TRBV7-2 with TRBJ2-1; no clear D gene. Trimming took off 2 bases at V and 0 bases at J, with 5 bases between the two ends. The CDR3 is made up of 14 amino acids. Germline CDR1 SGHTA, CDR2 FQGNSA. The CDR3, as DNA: TGTGCCAGCAGCTTACGAGCCTCCTACAATGAGCAGTTCTTC. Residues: CASSLRASYNEQFF.

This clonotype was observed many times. Here the CDR3 reads CASSTSRAGGFYEQYF. The CDR3 DNA sequence: TGTGCCAGCAGTACCTCCCGGGCGGGAGGATTCTACGAGCAGTACTTC. This rearrangement joins TRBV5-6 to TRBJ2-7; 8 nucleotides agree with TRBD2. Germline lookup yields CDR1 SGHDT and CDR2 YYEEEE. The CDR3 covers 16 residues. V was clipped by 5 bases and J by 3 bases; unmatched bases: 13.

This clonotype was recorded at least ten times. This CDR3 is CASSNRQEGTYEQYF. As DNA, the CDR3 is TGTGCCAGCAGTAACAGACAGGAGGGAACCTACGAGCAGTACTTC. The chain recombines TRBV6-6 with TRBJ2-7; D tentatively fits TRBD1 or TRBD2 (6 bases each). V lost 5 bases and J 2 bases, leaving 16 bases between the germline ends. There are 15 residues in the CDR3. CDR1 and CDR2 from the germline V gene are MNHNY and SVGAGI (reference sequence).

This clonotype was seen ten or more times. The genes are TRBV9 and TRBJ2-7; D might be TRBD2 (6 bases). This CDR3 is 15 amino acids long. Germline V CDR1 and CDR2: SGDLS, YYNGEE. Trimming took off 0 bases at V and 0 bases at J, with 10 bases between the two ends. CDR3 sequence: CASSVGASASYEQYF. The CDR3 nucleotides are TGTGCCAGCAGCGTAGGGGCTAGCGCCTCCTACGAGCAGTACTTC.

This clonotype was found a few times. In DNA form, the CDR3 reads TGTGCCAGCAGCCCCCCGGGACAGGGGGCTGGGGAGCAGTACTTC. Translating it yields CASSPPGQGAGEQYF. The V gene is TRBV3-1, the J gene TRBJ2-7; the match to TRBD1 covers 12 bases. Germline CDR1 LGHDT, CDR2 YNNKEL (reference sequence). J gave up 7 bases and V 4 bases, and 8 bases lay outside the gene matches. The CDR3 sequence is 15 residues long.

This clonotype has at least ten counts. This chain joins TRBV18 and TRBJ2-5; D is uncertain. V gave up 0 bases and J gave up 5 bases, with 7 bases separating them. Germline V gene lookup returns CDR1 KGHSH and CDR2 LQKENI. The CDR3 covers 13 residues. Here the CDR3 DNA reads TGTGCCAGCTCACCACCATCCCGGGAGACCCAGTACTTC. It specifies CASSPPSRETQYF.

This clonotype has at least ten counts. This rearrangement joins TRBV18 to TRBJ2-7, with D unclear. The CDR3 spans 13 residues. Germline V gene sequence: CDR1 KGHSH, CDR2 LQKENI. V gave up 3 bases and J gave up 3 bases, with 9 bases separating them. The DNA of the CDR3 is TGTGCCAGCTCACCCGGGCACCTCTACGAGCAGTACTTC. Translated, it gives CASSPGHLYEQYF.

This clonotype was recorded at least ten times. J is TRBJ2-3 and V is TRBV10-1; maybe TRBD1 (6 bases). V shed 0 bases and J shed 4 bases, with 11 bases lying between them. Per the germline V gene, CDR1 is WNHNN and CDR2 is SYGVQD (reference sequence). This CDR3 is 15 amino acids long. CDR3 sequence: CASSESGKGADTQYF. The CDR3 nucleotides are TGCGCCAGCAGTGAGTCGGGGAAGGGGGCAGATACGCAGTATTTT.

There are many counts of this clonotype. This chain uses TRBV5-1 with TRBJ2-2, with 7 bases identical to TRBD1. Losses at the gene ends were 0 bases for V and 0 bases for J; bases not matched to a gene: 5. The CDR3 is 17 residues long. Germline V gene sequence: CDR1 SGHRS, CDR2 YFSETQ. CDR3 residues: CASSLEGRGTNTGELFF. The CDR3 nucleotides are TGCGCCAGCAGCTTGGAAGGCAGGGGGACGAACACCGGGGAGCTGTTTTTT.